These T cell receptor beta chains were read from a single sample in a study of T cell changes during pregnancy in multiple sclerosis. Only in-frame clones appear in the TCRdb table, and some are missing; sequencing was by immunoSEQ multiplex PCR. The table lists 79,000 or so clones, 85% to 95% of them singletons. This specimen consisted of peripheral blood, obtained in the first trimester of pregnancy. The receptors derive from a female donor in good health, enrolled as a control in a pregnancy study. CDR3s leave out the opening cysteine and the closing phenylalanine or tryptophan. D genes are given only for firm matches.

j_call v_call d_call cdr3_aa
TRBJ1-6 TRBV12-5 . ASLPGGTSGISPLH
TRBJ2-6 TRBV7-2 . ASSLGRLHPAGANVLT
TRBJ2-5 TRBV6-5 . ASSRSGAETQY
TRBJ2-1 TRBV11-2 TRBD1 ASSTRQGRLPSYNEQF
TRBJ2-2 TRBV2 . ASTAVSNTGELF
TRBJ2-1 TRBV6-5 . ASSQTRVWEQF
TRBJ1-1 TRBV27 . ASSFGDDFRNTEAF
TRBJ2-5 TRBV7-9 TRBD2 ASSPGLAGWQETQY
TRBJ2-1 TRBV13 TRBD2 ASSFSGGAPDEQF
TRBJ2-3 TRBV23-1 . ASSQSTSPGTDTQY
TRBJ1-2 TRBV27 . ASSPRGYYGYT
TRBJ1-2 TRBV6-5 . ASSYRGGGYT
TRBJ2-3 TRBV7-8 . ASSLADRTDTQY